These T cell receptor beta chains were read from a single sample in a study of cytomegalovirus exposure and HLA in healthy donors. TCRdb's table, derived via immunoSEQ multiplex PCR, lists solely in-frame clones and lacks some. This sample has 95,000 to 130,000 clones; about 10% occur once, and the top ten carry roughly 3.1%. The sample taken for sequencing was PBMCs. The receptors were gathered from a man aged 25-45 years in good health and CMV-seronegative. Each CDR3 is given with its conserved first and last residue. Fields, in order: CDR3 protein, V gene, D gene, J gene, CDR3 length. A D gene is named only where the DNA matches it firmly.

CASSAGYDYGYTF	TRBV19	-	TRBJ1-2	13
CASSFTSGGSGELFF	TRBV27	TRBD2	TRBJ2-2	15
CATTSGGLNEQFF	TRBV15	-	TRBJ2-1	13
CASSEGLAGAGELFF	TRBV10-2	TRBD2	TRBJ2-2	15
CASSLLAGAEQYF	TRBV7-8	TRBD2	TRBJ2-7	13
CASSMGLRGRMNTEAFF	TRBV19	TRBD1	TRBJ1-1	17
CASSLAQTQYF	TRBV11-2	-	TRBJ2-7	11
CASTTDREGHQPQHF	TRBV19	TRBD1	TRBJ1-5	15
CASSEEPDRASTGELFF	TRBV2	TRBD1	TRBJ2-2	17
CASIRDTNTGELFF	TRBV5-1	-	TRBJ2-2	14
CASSFWEVSNEQFF	TRBV28	-	TRBJ2-1	14
CAWSPRNIRQYF	TRBV30	-	TRBJ2-7	12
CASSFSGAQETQYF	TRBV11-1	-	TRBJ2-5	14
CASSASGRDQETQYF	TRBV7-9	TRBD2	TRBJ2-5	15
CASSLVRKGEETQYF	TRBV7-9	-	TRBJ2-5	15
CASGPGTGELYF	TRBV12-5	TRBD1	TRBJ2-3	12
CASSEIPTQGYTF	TRBV14	-	TRBJ1-2	13
CASKLAGVETQYF	TRBV6-5	TRBD2	TRBJ2-5	13
CASSRTGGASQHF	TRBV6-5	TRBD1	TRBJ1-5	13
CASSSIGGPIDEQYF	TRBV11-2	-	TRBJ2-7	15
CASSLTEGYEQYF	TRBV18	-	TRBJ2-7	13
CASSFGQGGSEAFF	TRBV5-5	TRBD1	TRBJ1-1	14
CASSLSGTGGYRYTF	TRBV5-1	TRBD1	TRBJ1-2	15
CASRWRGNYGYTF	TRBV2	-	TRBJ1-2	13
CASSQPGLGGEQFF	TRBV4-1	-	TRBJ2-1	14
CASSVGTGTYEQYF	TRBV9	TRBD1	TRBJ2-7	14
CASSLLGGTGLNTEAFF	TRBV5-8	TRBD1	TRBJ1-1	17
CASTRGQGLPDTQYF	TRBV2	TRBD1	TRBJ2-3	15
CASRSQGGTGNTIYF	TRBV19	TRBD1	TRBJ1-3	15
CASKDRISYNEQFF	TRBV2	-	TRBJ2-1	14
CASSLVGSSYNEQFF	TRBV7-2	-	TRBJ2-1	15
CATVRTGSEKLFF	TRBV6-6	TRBD1	TRBJ1-4	13
CAWNRAPGDHEQYF	TRBV30	-	TRBJ2-7	14
CASRNGQAGSDTQYF	TRBV13	TRBD1	TRBJ2-3	15
CASSIGNEKLFF	TRBV7-8	-	TRBJ1-4	12
CASSRRTGPNEKLFF	TRBV7-9	TRBD1	TRBJ1-4	15
CASSLGRGLGGYTF	TRBV27	TRBD1	TRBJ1-2	14
CASSLGQGRTHEQYF	TRBV4-1	TRBD1	TRBJ2-7	15
CASSQRLAEPLSTDTQYF	TRBV4-3	TRBD2	TRBJ2-3	18
CASRDRGRGSDGYTF	TRBV6-5	TRBD1	TRBJ1-2	15
CASSSTLQGDQPQHF	TRBV7-9	TRBD1	TRBJ1-5	15
CASSSFWTGGIGELFF	TRBV6-5	TRBD1	TRBJ2-2	16
CASSSRPGTYEQYF	TRBV5-1	-	TRBJ2-7	14
CAISPSSGANVLTF	TRBV10-3	-	TRBJ2-6	14
CASSPHRGGYEQYF	TRBV5-5	-	TRBJ2-7	14
CASSLPGRFYGYTF	TRBV28	-	TRBJ1-2	14
CASSLRDTSYEQYF	TRBV5-1	-	TRBJ2-7	14
CAWSGDRDYGYF	TRBV30	-	TRBJ1-3	12
CASRTTSVYEQYF	TRBV28	TRBD2	TRBJ2-7	13
CASSERQNADTQYF	TRBV2	-	TRBJ2-3	14
CASSLVGTLDRGAYGYTF	TRBV7-2	TRBD1	TRBJ1-2	18
CASSLQPGGLGETQYF	TRBV7-6	TRBD2	TRBJ2-5	16
CASSVATRGRRETQYF	TRBV9	TRBD1	TRBJ2-5	16
CASSYSGTGAYNEQFF	TRBV6-5	TRBD1	TRBJ2-1	16